The clone carrying this TCR beta chain was counted only a few times. This CDR3 is missing its conserved last phenylalanine or tryptophan, likely due to a read error. The DNA is omitted, as the CDR3 cannot be located on it reliably, and the CDR3 follows TCRdb's listing. This sample was included in a study of blood T cell repertoires in COVID-19. Study background: Acute and convalescent COVID-19 specimens originated in the United States, Italy and Spain.

How the authors handled the data: For nucleated cells, counts were estimated from reference gene primer amplification. Clones were sequenced by immunoSEQ multiplex PCR, and TCRdb holds only the in-frame ones, with some missing. The D gene and trimming were derived from the DNA, and the V and J assignments and clone size from that table. Here the sample spans 350,000 to 400,000 clones, approximately 88% being singletons. The CDR3 length equals 13 residues, ends included. Germline values: CDR1 LGHDT, CDR2 YNNKEL (reference sequence). Participants' own reports of clinical history determined their cohort assignment.

The rearrangement uses TRBV3-1 (or the pseudogene TRBV3-2) and TRBJ2-7; TRBD2 is the table's D call, not checked against the DNA. The TCR sequence derives from a woman younger than 45 with acute COVID-19. The sequenced sample consisted of PBMCs or T cells enriched from blood (not recorded which). This CDR3 reads CASSQDRSTALRY.